The entry below describes one T cell receptor beta chain. The antigen this receptor binds is unknown. No base quality values were provided; no much bigger clone lies one nucleotide off. The source of the sample is a study of CD4 T cells in relation to SARS-CoV-2 and coronaviruses (dated by TCRdb to the early 2020s). With regard to the full study: A median age of around 38 years, with a range of about 21 to 80 years, was recorded for the full convalescent cohort of approximately 12 patients. Among the roughly twelve convalescent patients, 8 males and 4 females were included, and two of the subjects were Hispanic. Using patient-derived lymphoblastoid cell lines, the shared crossreactive spike epitopes were mapped to their HLA restriction. At the level of individual TCR clonotypes, the study evaluated whether memory CD4+ T cells crossreact between the spike proteins of SARS-CoV-2 and those of common cold coronaviruses. The Adaptive Biotechnologies TCR-sequencing kit was used for samples from a few pre-COVID donors and for the naive versus memory experiments, whereas the other data were Illumina-based. A different, Illumina-based TCR-beta assay was used to sequence expansion assays from other donors in the study.

V is clipped by 1 base and J by 4 bases, and the sequence between their germline boundaries is 8 bases long. In the germline V gene (reference sequence), CDR1 corresponds to LNHDA and CDR2 to SQIVND. The CDR3 goes from the cysteine to the phenylalanine over 13 residues. The only DNA kept is the CDR3, 39 bases in frame from the first base. To separate naive from memory CD4+ T cells, cryopreserved PBMCs first underwent CD4 enrichment and then EasySep naive CD4+ T cell enrichment. Ficoll-Paque PLUS gradient centrifugation was used to isolate PBMCs from either whole blood or leukapheresis product. PBMCs were either cryopreserved at -140°C or used fresh in the expansion assay. The QIAamp Micro DNA Kit was used to extract genomic DNA from the CD4+ T cells. Uncultured naive and memory CD4+ T cell DNA received deep-resolution immunoSEQ TCR-beta sequencing. Per the original workflow: During preprocessing, nonproductive sequences were discarded, as were any CDR3s that did not begin with C, did not end with F or W, or were shorter than 7 amino acids. Cultured and uncultured naive and memory CD4+ repertoires were searched for previously identified spike- and CEF-reactive CDR3s. After three terminal residues were trimmed from each end, CDR3 homology was quantified as pairwise Levenshtein distance using the stringdist R package. What TCRdb holds here is the immuneACCESS table cut down to in-frame rearrangements. Part of the clones is not present; checked against another copy, under half of the missing clones reflect an unresolved V gene, and the others are unexplained. V and J calls and clone size are as listed in that table; D and trimming were resolved from the DNA. In this sample the table shows 30,000 to 45,000 clones, approximately 90% of which occur a single time. The top ten constitute 9% to 9.5% of the sample.

General study outcomes and caveats: The study was limited by small numbers of patients and tested TCRs. Sequencing naive versus memory cells indicated that the assay picks up memory recall responses, not primary responses primed during culture. Approximately 61% of donors had memory CD4+ clonotypes that crossrecognized SARS-CoV-2 and at least one common cold coronavirus spike. Because the crossreactivity analysis focused on spike protein, crossreactivity against other viral proteins was not assessed. Crossreactive clones showed significantly weaker SARS-CoV-2-driven expansion than monoreactive clones, consistent with antigenic imprinting. No donor contributed both pre-pandemic and post-infection samples, which limited tracing the source of pre-existing responses.

The sequencing sample was made of memory CD4+ T cells from PBMCs. The cell subset or site tag for this specimen amounts to: memory (non-naive) CD4+ T cells. The TCR comes from an adult with COVID-19. This chain is built from TRBV19 and TRBJ2-7, and perhaps TRBD2 as D gene, on 5 matching bases. The nucleotide sequence is given as TGTGCCAGTAGTATAGGAACGGGGTACGAGCAGTACTTC. Its protein reads: CASSIGTGYEQYF. With the rest looked up from the reference TRBV19 and TRBJ2-7 genes rather than sequenced, the full variable domain is DGGITQSPKYLFRKEGQNVTLSCEQNLNHDAMYWYRQDPGQGLRLIYYSQIVNDFQKGDIAEGYSVSREKKESFPLTVTSAQKNPTAFYLCASSIGTGYEQYFGPGTRLTVT.